This T cell receptor (beta chain) was observed in a study of persistence of HIV-infected CD4 T cells. General study findings and limits: CMV- and Gag-responding cells had lower TCRbeta richness than CD3/CD28-responding cells.

This was the immunoSEQ version 4 assay in survey mode. Only in-frame clones appear in the TCRdb table, and some are missing; sequencing was by immunoSEQ multiplex PCR. The table includes about 19,000 clones, about 62% detected once. A note on this clone: Its antigen is currently unknown. The identical CDR3 is also encoded by other nucleotide sequences in the sample.

V lost 1 base and J lost 0, with 4 bases in between. The germline V gene has CDR1 MNHNS and CDR2 SASEGT. CDR3 length: 15 amino acids. An overlapping HIV-1 Gag peptide pool stimulated these cells at 0.95 to 1 ug/peptide/mL. Sorting of responding CD4+ T cells relied on upregulated CD40 ligand together with CD69. These HIV-1-infected adults initiated suppressive ART in chronic infection. For at least 4 years, plasma HIV-1 RNA was undetectable (<50 copies/mL). This TCR came from an adult woman with HIV who was CMV-seropositive. The source was CD4+ T cells sorted from PBMCs after 18-hour stimulation, collected from a patient who received antiretroviral therapy. The chain has TRBV6-1 and TRBJ2-6; D not resolved. CDR3 sequence: CASSEGDSGANVLTF. CDR3 coding DNA: TGTGCCAGCAGTGAAGGAGACTCTGGGGCCAACGTCCTGACTTTC.